This note documents a single TCR beta chain sequence. Its antigen is currently unknown. These data are taken from a study of T-cell memory formation after mild COVID-19. Study background: The two donors had largely donor-specific TCR clusters.

General observations from the study: Largely, contracting CD4+ clones fell within CM and EM, and contracting CD8+ clones within EMRA. A subset of responding clones appeared in pre-infection memory, suggesting cross-reactive memory joined.

TCR alpha and TCR beta cDNA libraries carrying sample barcodes and UMIs were produced by 5'RACE using constant-segment primers. TCRdb independently ran MiXCR on the 5' RACE reads; one entry per CDR3 protein. The data show fewer than 700,000 distinct CDR3 sequences, roughly 21% seen once. Sequenced input: PBMCs or a T cell subset sorted from them (not recorded which). The receptor was isolated from an adult woman who had mild COVID-19 (a few samples of this study predate the infection). Cell type and time point are not known.

In DNA form, the CDR3 reads TGTGCCAGCAACATGCGCGGGGGACAAGAGACCCAGTACTTC. It is translated as CASNMRGGQETQYF. The V gene is TRBV5-4, the J gene TRBJ2-5; the match to TRBD2 covers 7 bases. The germline V gene has CDR1 SGHNT and CDR2 YYREEE (reference sequence). Trimming at V came to 6 bases and at J to 2 bases, leaving 7 bases not matched to a gene. The CDR3 contains 14 residues.